The 6 T cell receptor beta chains below all came from one sample that was sequenced in a study of T cell repertoires in cytomegalovirus infection. No antigen has been identified for these receptors. MiXCR was run by TCRdb on the reads, yielding one entry per CDR3 protein. This table has about a million distinct CDR3 sequences, roughly 31% appearing once. The source was cultured CD8+ T cells from PBMCs, collected from culture after CMV antigen stimulation. These receptors originate from a human donor in good health (CMV status not recorded). Some clones in this sample may be carry-over from other donors' samples.

This clonotype occurred a few times. V usage is TRBV4-3 and J usage is TRBJ2-1, with 8 bases that match TRBD2. CDR3 length equals 15 residues. The V segment lost 0 bases and the J segment 6 bases; nucleotides outside the gene matches: 4. Per germline, CDR1 LGHNA and CDR2 YSLEER. CDR3 amino acids: CASSQEAGGLNEQFF. As DNA, the CDR3 is TGCGCCAGCAGCCAAGAGGCGGGGGGCCTCAATGAGCAGTTCTTC.

The chain has TRBV15 and TRBJ2-7; TRBD1 is a possible D gene (5 bases). The CDR3 length is 15 residues. V lost 0 bases and J 6 bases, leaving 15 bases between the germline ends. Per the germline V gene, CDR1 is LNHNV and CDR2 is YYDKDF (reference sequence). The DNA of the CDR3 is TGTGCCACCAGCAGAGATCTCGGCAGGGTGGTCGAGCAGTACTTC. It encodes CATSRDLGRVVEQYF.

This clonotype occurred many times. V and J are TRBV7-2 and TRBJ1-5; D is perhaps TRBD1 (5 bases). The CDR3 runs to 17 residues. The germline CDR1 and CDR2 sequences are SGHTA and FQGNSA. V was clipped by 1 base and J by 0 bases, with 13 bases between them. DNA for the CDR3: TGTGCCAGCAGCTTAGGGCAGGGTGGGTATAGCAATCAGCCCCAGCATTTT. Amino acid sequence: CASSLGQGGYSNQPQHF.

The gene calls are TRBV19 and TRBJ1-1; D is unclear. CDR3 length: 17 amino acids. Looked up from germline, CDR1 is LNHDA and CDR2 is SQIVND (reference sequence). V lost 5 bases to trimming and J lost 1 base, with 20 bases between them. CDR3 protein: CASSVWLGGGSNTEAFF. Here the CDR3 DNA reads TGTGCCAGTAGTGTCTGGCTGGGAGGAGGATCGAACACTGAAGCTTTCTTT.

This clonotype has a handful of counts. The chain links TRBV27 to TRBJ2-2; D is perhaps TRBD1 (6 bases). The V end lost 6 bases, the J end lost 5 bases, and 22 bases lay between the germline ends. This CDR3 region has 17 residues. Germline V gene data show CDR1 as MNHEY and CDR2 as SMNVEV (reference sequence). CDR3 protein: CASSPVPVLRGTGELFF. The DNA for the CDR3 is TGTGCCAGCAGCCCCGTCCCGGTTCTCAGGGGTACCGGGGAGCTGTTTTTT.

This clonotype was observed once. The rearrangement uses TRBV20-1 and TRBJ2-3; 7 bases align to TRBD2. Germline V gene sequence: CDR1 DFQATT, CDR2 SNEGSKA (reference sequence). Unmatched junction bases numbered 9, after V lost 6 bases and J lost 0 bases. The CDR3 length is 15 residues. The CDR3 spells CSADGAGTSTDTQYF. The CDR3 DNA follows: TGCAGTGCGGACGGAGCGGGGACTAGCACAGATACGCAGTATTTT.